This T cell receptor beta chain came from a study of tumor and adjacent non-tumor tissue in lung cancer. Study-level background: Histology: around twelve adenocarcinoma, a couple of squamous cell carcinoma, 1 small cell lung cancer.

This CDR3 comprises 16 residues. Germline CDR1 MNHNS, CDR2 SASEGT. Overall study findings and caveats: Patients with more diverse tumor TCRs had worse survival. In normal lung, the top 100 clones were significantly more dominant than in tumor. Tumor tissue had significantly higher TCR diversity than normal lung.

The library came from three nested PCR rounds adapted from ARM-PCR protocols. TCRdb analysed the multiplex PCR reads with MiXCR anew, one entry per CDR3 protein. The table includes some 100,000 distinct CDR3 sequences, 75% detected once. As regards this clonotype: Antigen: not known. This may arise from a read error, as a much more abundant clone is one base away.

No cell sorting was done before RNA was extracted from the tissue. This receptor was obtained from a woman aged 60-75 years with non-small cell lung cancer. The sequenced sample consisted of lung tumor tissue. The V call is TRBV6-1, the J call TRBJ1-1, with unresolved D. The CDR3 region is CASSEIEAHTNTDAFF. CDR3 in DNA: TGTGCCAGCAGTGAAATAGAGGCGCATACGAACACTGACGCTTTCTTT.